Detailed here is one T cell receptor beta chain. At least ten counts were recorded for this clonotype. Its antigen specificity is not known. No per-base quality is available; no much larger clone lies one base away. The treatment or condition label here, explained by the study, means: allogeneic hematopoietic cell transplantation with graft depleted of TCRalphabeta T cells and CD19 B cells. TCRalphabeta/CD19-depleted allogeneic hematopoietic cell grafts were given to the transplant recipients, all of whom were children. These data originate in a study of T-cell reconstitution after alpha-beta-depleted transplantation in children (dated by TCRdb to the mid-2010s). In terms of the full investigation: Using TCR repertoire profiling, the study quantitatively followed how T-cell immune reconstitution unfolded in children after TCRalphabeta/CD19-depleted allogeneic hematopoietic cell transplantation. Broader findings and caveats from the paper: Apparently early alphabetaT-cell count recovery about two months after transplant reportedly relied on only several hundred rapidly expanded clones derived from non-depleted graft cells. In some patients, high TCRbeta diversity at day 60 was attributed to recipient T cells and intrathymic progenitors that had survived conditioning. Hyperexpanded clone frequencies declined over subsequent months; after one year, T-cell counts and TCRbeta diversity were mostly attributed to newly produced T cells.

A distance of 8 bases separates the germline ends of V and J, which lose 0 bases and 2 bases respectively. The CDR3 has 14 amino acids, counting the end cysteine and phenylalanine. Only the CDR3 DNA stays, 42 bases, in frame from base 1. The germline V gene provides CDR1 SGHVS and CDR2 FNYEAQ. Receptors were amplified or captured by PCR. This sample was sequenced with an Illumina HiSeq 2500. To normalize quantification of the TCRbeta repertoire, the TCR libraries were built with molecular barcoding that relied on unique molecular identifiers. TCRdb cleaned the public reads at Q25 with fastp, built clones with MiXCR and kept in-frame beta chains. Entries that share a CDR3 protein sequence are merged under the most common genes and DNA. The sample has some 200,000 distinct CDR3 sequences on record, about 8.7% of them singletons. Roughly a third of the sample belongs to the ten largest clones.

The clonotype was recovered from a male patient aged 2 to 10 who had a stem cell transplant for acute myeloid leukemia, so the T cells may come from the graft donor. This sample comprised PBMCs, mostly from graft donor cells, obtained 360 days after TCRalphabeta/CD19-depleted stem cell transplant. Rearrangement joined TRBV7-6 to TRBJ2-7, and perhaps TRBD2 as D gene, on 5 matching bases. The CDR3 region reads CASSLAGVAYEQYF. The sequenced DNA is TGTGCCAGCAGCTTAGCCGGGGTAGCCTACGAGCAGTACTTC.